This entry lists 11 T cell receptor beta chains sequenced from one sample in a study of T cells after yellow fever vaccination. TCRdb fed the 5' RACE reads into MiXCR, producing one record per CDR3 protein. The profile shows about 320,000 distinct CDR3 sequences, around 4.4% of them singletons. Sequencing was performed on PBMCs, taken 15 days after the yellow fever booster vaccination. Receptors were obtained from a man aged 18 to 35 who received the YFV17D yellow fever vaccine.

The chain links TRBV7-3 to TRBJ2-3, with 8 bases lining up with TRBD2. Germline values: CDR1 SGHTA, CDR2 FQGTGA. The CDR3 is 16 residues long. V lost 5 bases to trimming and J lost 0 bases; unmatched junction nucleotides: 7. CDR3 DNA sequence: TGTGCCAGCAGCGGTGCGGGGGGAACTAGCACAGATACGCAGTATTTT. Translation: CASSGAGGTSTDTQYF.

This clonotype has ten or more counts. Here the CDR3 DNA reads TGTGCCAGCAGCTTGTGGCAGGGCACTGAAGCTTTCTTT. Its protein product is CASSLWQGTEAFF. The rearrangement joins TRBV5-4 to TRBJ1-1; D is possibly TRBD1 (5 bases). The CDR3 extends over 13 amino acids. Germline V CDR1 and CDR2: SGHNT, YYREEE (reference sequence). V was trimmed by 1 base and J by 4 bases, leaving 8 bases between them.

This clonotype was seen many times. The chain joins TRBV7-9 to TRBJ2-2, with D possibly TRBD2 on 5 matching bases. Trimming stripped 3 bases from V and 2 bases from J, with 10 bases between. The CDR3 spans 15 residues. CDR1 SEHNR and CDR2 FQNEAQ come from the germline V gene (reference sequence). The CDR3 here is CASSFPDSNTGELFF. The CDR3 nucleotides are TGTGCCAGCAGCTTTCCGGACTCAAACACCGGGGAGCTGTTTTTT.

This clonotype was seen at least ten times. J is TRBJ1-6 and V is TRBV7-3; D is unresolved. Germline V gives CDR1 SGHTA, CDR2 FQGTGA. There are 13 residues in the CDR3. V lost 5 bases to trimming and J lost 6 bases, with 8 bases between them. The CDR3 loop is CASSRETNSPLHF. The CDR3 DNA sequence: TGTGCCAGCAGCCGGGAGACTAATTCACCCCTCCACTTT.

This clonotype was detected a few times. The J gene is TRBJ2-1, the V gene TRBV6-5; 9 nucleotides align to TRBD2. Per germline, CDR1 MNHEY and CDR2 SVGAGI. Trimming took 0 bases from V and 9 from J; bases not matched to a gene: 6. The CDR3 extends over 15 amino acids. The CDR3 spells CASSYSWGGGAEQFF. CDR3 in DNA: TGTGCCAGCAGTTACTCGTGGGGCGGGGGGGCTGAGCAGTTCTTC.

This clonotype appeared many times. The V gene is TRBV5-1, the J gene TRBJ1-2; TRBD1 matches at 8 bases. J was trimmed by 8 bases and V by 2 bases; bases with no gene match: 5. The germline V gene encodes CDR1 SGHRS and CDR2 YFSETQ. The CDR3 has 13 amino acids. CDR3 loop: CASSFGQGGGYTF. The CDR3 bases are TGCGCCAGCAGCTTCGGACAGGGTGGCGGCTACACCTTC.

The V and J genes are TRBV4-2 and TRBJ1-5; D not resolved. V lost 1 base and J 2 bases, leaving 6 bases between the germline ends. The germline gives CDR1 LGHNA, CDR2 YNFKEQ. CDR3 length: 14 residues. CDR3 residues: CASSQAQGNQPQHF. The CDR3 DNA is TGTGCCAGCAGCCAAGCGCAGGGCAATCAGCCCCAGCATTTT.

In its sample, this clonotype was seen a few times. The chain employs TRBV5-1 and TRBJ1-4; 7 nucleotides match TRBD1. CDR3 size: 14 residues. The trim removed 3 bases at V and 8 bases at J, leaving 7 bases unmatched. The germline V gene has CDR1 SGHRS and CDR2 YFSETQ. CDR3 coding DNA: TGCGCCAGCAGCTCGACCGGGACAGACGAAAAACTGTTTTTT. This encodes CASSSTGTDEKLFF. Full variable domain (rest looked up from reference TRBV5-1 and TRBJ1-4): KAGVTQTPRYLIKTRGQQVTLSCSPISGHRSVSWYQQTPGQGLQFLFEYFSETQRNKGNFPGRFSGRQFSNSRSEMNVSTLELGDSALYLCASSSTGTDEKLFFGSGTQLSVL.

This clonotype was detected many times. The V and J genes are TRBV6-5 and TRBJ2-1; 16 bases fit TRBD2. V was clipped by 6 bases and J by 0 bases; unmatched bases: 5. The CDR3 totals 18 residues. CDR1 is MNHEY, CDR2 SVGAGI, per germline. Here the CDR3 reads CASRRGLAGGSSYNEQFF. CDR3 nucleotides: TGTGCCAGCAGGAGGGGACTAGCGGGGGGGAGCTCCTACAATGAGCAGTTCTTC.

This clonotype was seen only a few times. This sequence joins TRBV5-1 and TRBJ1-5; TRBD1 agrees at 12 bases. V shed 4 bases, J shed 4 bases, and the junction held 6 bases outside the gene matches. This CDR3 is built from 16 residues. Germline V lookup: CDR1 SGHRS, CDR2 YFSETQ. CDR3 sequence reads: CASSDGTGGSNQPQHF. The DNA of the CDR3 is TGCGCCAGCAGCGACGGGACAGGGGGCTCAAATCAGCCCCAGCATTTT.

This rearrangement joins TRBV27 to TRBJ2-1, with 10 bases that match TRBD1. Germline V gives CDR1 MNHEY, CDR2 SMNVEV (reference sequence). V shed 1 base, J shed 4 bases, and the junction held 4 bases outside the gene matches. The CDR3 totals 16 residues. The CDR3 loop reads CASSLLGQGIYNEQFF. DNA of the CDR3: TGTGCCAGCAGTTTATTGGGACAGGGGATTTACAATGAGCAGTTCTTC.